This is a list of T cell receptor beta chains from one sample in a study of T cell repertoires in cytomegalovirus infection. Via MiXCR, TCRdb re-called the reads, giving one row per CDR3 protein. In the table there are more than 350,000 distinct CDR3 sequences, roughly 30% of which are singletons. The sequenced sample was PBMCs. These receptors were taken from a human donor in good health (CMV status not recorded). Some clones in this sample may be carry-over from other donors' samples. Each CDR3 is given with its conserved first and last residue.

v_gene	CDR3aa
TRBV7-2	CASSFGQVTAAFF
TRBV7-9	CASSFSDEAFF
TRBV7-6	CASNSGEDTGELFF
TRBV6-5	CASSYFRGQTEAFF
TRBV11-2	CASSSSGTGLWNIQYF
TRBV7-2	CASTLQGDGYGYTF
TRBV27	CASSPTTGGGIQYF
TRBV13	CASSLGSQGINGYTF
TRBV7-2	CASSNGGVDKIYGYTF
TRBV12-3/TRBV12-4	CASSLPGLETQYF
TRBV14	CASSQAGSTEAFF
TRBV6-1	CASSAGISQPQHF
TRBV6-6	CASRTGLAEQETQYF
TRBV4-2	CASSQERGSSYNEQFF
TRBV29-1	CSVALTGVDTQYF
TRBV28	CASSTTRDGQETPYF
TRBV4-1	CASSPAPGGNTIYF
TRBV5-3	CASSLAGQGVLEQYF
TRBV7-8	CASTPTEMNTEAFF
TRBV7-2	CASSPGNRIITGELFF
TRBV7-6	CAIEPATNEKLFF
TRBV15	CDTSRETGGADTQYF
TRBV7-6	CASSNMGGRAEETQYF
TRBV28	CASSEQGADTEAFF
TRBV5-3	CASSSGTQEAFF
TRBV20-1	CSALIAGGPAKNEQFF
TRBV5-4	CASSLDSGRRAEAFF
TRBV7-2	CASSLPISGANVLTF
TRBV18	CASSPDRYQPQHF
TRBV6-1	CASSWGTGTVGANVLTF
TRBV7-2	CASSLTYGYTF
TRBV12-3/TRBV12-4	CASSFGQGQQPQHF
TRBV14	CASSSPRDRGPYNEQFF
TRBV11-1	CASRGTAYTDTQYF
TRBV28	CASSPTGWQETQYF
TRBV12-3/TRBV12-4	CASSWDSHGYTF
TRBV2	CASSKDRDRGRNTQYF
TRBV19	CATRPGTGTYEQYF
TRBV12-3/TRBV12-4	CASSLEASNTEAFF
TRBV11-1	CASSLGLAGGPIYEQYF
TRBV5-1	CASRDNTHFNTGELFF
TRBV5-4	CASSLRGTSGVNEQFF
TRBV7-6	CASSPGTGGGTQHF
TRBV11-2	CASSPRQVYEQYF
TRBV9	CASGPVGQGAYEQYF
TRBV23-1	CASSLAGGPLGKLSEQFF
TRBV6-6	CASSYSGTTNEKLFF
TRBV28	CASSLMSSYNEQFF
TRBV20-1	CSARVIDRGQETQYF
TRBV5-1	CASSLQVDYGYTF
TRBV7-9	CASSRPGQGVHEQFF
TRBV12-3/TRBV12-4	CASIRGGLGVDTQYF
TRBV7-8	CASSLRTDSGANVLTF
TRBV20-1	CSASGYPF